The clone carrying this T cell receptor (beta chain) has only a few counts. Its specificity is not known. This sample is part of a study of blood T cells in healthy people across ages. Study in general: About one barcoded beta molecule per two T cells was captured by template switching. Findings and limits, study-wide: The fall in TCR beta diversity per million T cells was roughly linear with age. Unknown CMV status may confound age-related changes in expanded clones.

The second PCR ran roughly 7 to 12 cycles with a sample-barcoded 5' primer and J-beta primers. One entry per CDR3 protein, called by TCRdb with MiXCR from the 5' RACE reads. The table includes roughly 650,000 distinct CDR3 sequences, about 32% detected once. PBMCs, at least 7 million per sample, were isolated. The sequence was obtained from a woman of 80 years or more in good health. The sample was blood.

The CDR3 DNA is TGTGCCATCAGCGGACTAGGGGAGACCCAGTACTTC. Residues: CAISGLGETQYF. V gene TRBV10-3 combines with J gene TRBJ2-5; 7 positions agree with TRBD2. CDR1 is ENHRY, CDR2 SYGVKD, per germline. The CDR3 covers 12 residues. Trimming took 6 bases from V and 5 from J; bases not matched to a gene: 3.